Described below is a single TCR beta chain sequence and its context. The V end lost 7 bases, the J end lost 8 bases, and 20 bases lay between the germline ends. The V gene's germline CDR1 is LGHNT and CDR2 FRNRAP. The CDR3 sequence is 15 residues long. Assay used: immunoSEQ multiplex PCR; TCRdb lists only in-frame clones, some missing. The table records tens of thousands of clones, 85% to 95% of them present only once. This entry belongs to a study of technical replicates of blood from a handful of donors. The chain is built from TRBV12-5 and TRBJ1-4; possibly TRBD1 for D (5 bases). The specimen sequenced was T cells isolated from PBMCs. The sequence was obtained from a human donor in good health. CDR3 residues: CASAPRRGGREKLFF. The CDR3 bases are TGTGCTAGTGCCCCCCGAAGGGGTGGACGGGAAAAACTGTTTTTT.